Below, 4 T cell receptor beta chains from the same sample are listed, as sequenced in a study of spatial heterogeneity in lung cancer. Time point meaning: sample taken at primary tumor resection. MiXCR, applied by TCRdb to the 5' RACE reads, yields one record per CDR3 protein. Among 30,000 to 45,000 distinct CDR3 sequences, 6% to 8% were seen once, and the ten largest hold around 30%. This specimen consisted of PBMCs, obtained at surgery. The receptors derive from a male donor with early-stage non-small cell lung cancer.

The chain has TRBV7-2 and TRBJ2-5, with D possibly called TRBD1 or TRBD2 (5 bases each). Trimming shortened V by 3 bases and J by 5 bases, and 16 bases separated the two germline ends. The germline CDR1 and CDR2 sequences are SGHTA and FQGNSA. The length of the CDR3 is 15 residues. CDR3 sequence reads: CASSFQRGAGETQYF. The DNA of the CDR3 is TGTGCCAGCAGCTTTCAGCGAGGGGCTGGGGAGACCCAGTACTTC.

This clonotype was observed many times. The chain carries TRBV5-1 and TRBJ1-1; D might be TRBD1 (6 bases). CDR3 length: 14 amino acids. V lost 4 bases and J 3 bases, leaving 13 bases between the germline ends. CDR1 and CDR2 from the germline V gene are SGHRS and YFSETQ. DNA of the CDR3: TGCGCCAGCAGCCCCGCAGGGGAATACACTGAAGCTTTCTTT. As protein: CASSPAGEYTEAFF.

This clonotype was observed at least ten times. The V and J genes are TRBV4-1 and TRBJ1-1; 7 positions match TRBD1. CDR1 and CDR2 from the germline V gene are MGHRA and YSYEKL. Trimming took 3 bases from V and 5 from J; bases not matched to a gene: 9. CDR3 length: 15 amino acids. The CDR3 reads CASSQAHRGRTEAFF. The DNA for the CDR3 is TGCGCCAGCAGCCAGGCCCACAGGGGTCGTACTGAAGCTTTCTTT.

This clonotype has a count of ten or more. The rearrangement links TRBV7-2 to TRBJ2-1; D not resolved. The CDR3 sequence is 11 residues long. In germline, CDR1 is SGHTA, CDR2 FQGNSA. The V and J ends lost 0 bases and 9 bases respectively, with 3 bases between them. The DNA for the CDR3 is TGTGCCAGCAGCTTAGCCATTGAGCAGTTCTTC. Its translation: CASSLAIEQFF.